Following are 9 T cell receptor beta chains from one sample sequenced in a study of cytomegalovirus exposure and HLA in healthy donors. Amplification used 60 Vbeta primers and 13 Jbeta primers. The protocol was immunoSEQ multiplex PCR, while the TCRdb copy is restricted to in-frame clones and leaves out a portion. The sample yields over 100,000 clones, approximately 60% seen once. Source material: PBMCs. These receptors were obtained from a woman between 40 and 50 years old in good health and CMV-seronegative.

This chain joins TRBV30 and TRBJ1-2; D unclear. The CDR3 covers 11 residues. V lost 0 bases and J lost 7, with 6 bases in between. Germline V gives CDR1 GTSNPN, CDR2 SVGIG (reference sequence). CDR3 residues: CAWSVRSGYTF. The CDR3, as DNA: TGTGCCTGGAGTGTCAGATCTGGCTACACCTTC. Based on the CDR3 plus reference TRBV30 and TRBJ1-2, the full variable domain is SQTIHQWPATLVQPVGSPLSLECTVEGTSNPNLYWYRQAAGRGLQLLFYSVGIGQISSEVPQNLSASRPQDRQFILSSKKLLLSDSGFYLCAWSVRSGYTFGSGTRLTVV.

For the CDR3, the DNA is TGCGCCAGCAGCCCGGGAGGGACAGCCCAAGAGACCCAGTACTTC. It translates to CASSPGGTAQETQYF. The chain links TRBV5-1 to TRBJ2-5; perhaps TRBD2 as D (8 bases). This CDR3 has 15 residues. Germline V gives CDR1 SGHRS, CDR2 YFSETQ. V shed 4 bases and J shed 1 base, with 14 bases lying between them.

This chain uses TRBV5-1 with TRBJ2-5, with 9 bases identical to TRBD1. The better agreement between TRBJ2-7 and the DNA end casts doubt on the J call. Germline CDR1 reads SGHRS; CDR2 reads YFSETQ. The CDR3 length is 14 residues. The CDR3 sequence: CASSEGQGGSEQYF. The DNA for the CDR3 is TGCGCCAGCAGCGAGGGACAGGGTGGGAGCGAGCAGTACTTC.

This clone was detected only a few times. V gene TRBV28 combines with J gene TRBJ2-7; maybe TRBD1 (7 bases). The CDR3 has 14 amino acids. Germline CDR1 is MDHEN and CDR2 is SYDVKM. Trimming pared 3 bases from V and 2 bases from J, leaving 11 bases between. In DNA form, the CDR3 reads TGTGCCAGCAGTTTGGCAGGGGGGACCTACGAGCAGTACTTC. Encoded protein: CASSLAGGTYEQYF.

This CDR3 is CASSRDSFTQYF. The DNA for the CDR3 is TGCGCCAGCAGCCGCGACTCGTTTACGCAGTATTTT. V is TRBV5-1 and J is TRBJ2-3; D call uncertain. Germline V lookup: CDR1 SGHRS, CDR2 YFSETQ. V was shortened by 4 bases and J by 8 bases, with 11 bases between the two germline ends. The CDR3 contains 12 residues.

The rearrangement uses TRBV7-2 and TRBJ1-1; D unresolved. The germline V and J ends were trimmed by 3 bases and 1 base, with 9 bases remaining between them. The CDR3 is made up of 14 amino acids. Per the germline V gene, CDR1 is SGHTA and CDR2 is FQGNSA. CDR3 nucleotides: TGTGCCAGCAGCTTTAATCAGGCGAACACTGAAGCTTTCTTT. It encodes CASSFNQANTEAFF.

The V and J genes are TRBV10-3 and TRBJ2-7; TRBD1 is a possible D gene (6 bases). The germline V gene has CDR1 ENHRY and CDR2 SYGVKD. This CDR3 comprises 14 residues. V lost 7 bases and J lost 0, with 13 bases in between. The CDR3 here is CAITQRDTSYEQYF. CDR3 bases: TGTGCCATCACCCAACGGGACACCTCCTACGAGCAGTACTTC.

J is TRBJ2-7 and V is TRBV5-6, with 7 bases fitting TRBD2. The V gene's germline CDR1 is SGHDT and CDR2 YYEEEE. V gave up 5 bases and J gave up 6 bases; unmatched junction bases: 8. The CDR3 spans 13 residues. DNA for the CDR3: TGTGCCAGCAGTCTCGGGGGGATTGGCGAGCAGTACTTC. This gives the protein CASSLGGIGEQYF. The full variable domain, its missing parts supplied by reference TRBV5-6 and TRBJ2-7, is DAGVTQSPTHLIKTRGQQVTLRCSPKSGHDTVSWYQQALGQGPQFIFQYYEEEERQRGNFPDRFSGHQFPNYSSELNVNALLLGDSALYLCASSLGGIGEQYFGPGTRLTVT.

The chain employs TRBV28 and TRBJ2-5; 8 bases are shared with TRBD1. This CDR3 has 14 amino acids. Per the germline V gene, CDR1 is MDHEN and CDR2 is SYDVKM. This CDR3 is CAAGTGGIGETQYF. As DNA, the CDR3 is TGTGCAGCTGGTACAGGGGGGATTGGAGAGACCCAGTACTTC.